This TCR beta chain derives from a study of cytomegalovirus exposure and HLA in healthy donors. Notes on the study in general: A highly shared variant cluster was judged a likely technical artifact. Most TCR sequences showed up rarely, but some public TCRs showed up in many donors.

Comment on this clone: The antigen is undetermined.

V was cut by 8 bases and J by 7 bases, with 18 bases left in between. In germline, CDR1 is SNHLY, CDR2 FYNNEI. The CDR3 length is 13 residues. PCR was performed using 60 Vbeta and 13 Jbeta primers. Measured with immunoSEQ multiplex PCR; TCRdb has only the in-frame clones, and not every one. The table includes roughly 100,000 clones, about 78% detected once. Source material: PBMCs. The rearrangement joins TRBV2 to TRBJ2-7, with a tentative D call TRBD2 (6 bases). The receptor comes from a woman in her 40s in good health and CMV-seronegative. The chain's CDR3 is CASAGRSRREQYF. In DNA form, the CDR3 reads TGTGCCAGCGCCGGGAGATCCCGTCGGGAGCAGTACTTC.